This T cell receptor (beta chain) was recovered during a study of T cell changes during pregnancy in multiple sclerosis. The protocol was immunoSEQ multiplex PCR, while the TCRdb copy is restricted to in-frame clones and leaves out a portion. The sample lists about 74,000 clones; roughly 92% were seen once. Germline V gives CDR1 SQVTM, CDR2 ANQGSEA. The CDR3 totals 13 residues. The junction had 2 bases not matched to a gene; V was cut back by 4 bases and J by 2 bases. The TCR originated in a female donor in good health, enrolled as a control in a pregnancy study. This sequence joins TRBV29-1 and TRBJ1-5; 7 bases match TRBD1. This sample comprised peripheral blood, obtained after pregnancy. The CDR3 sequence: CSVGQGGNQPQHF. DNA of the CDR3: TGCAGCGTTGGACAGGGAGGCAATCAGCCCCAGCATTTT.